This T cell receptor beta chain was identified during a study of shared clonotypes between healthy human individuals. The CDR3 loop spans 13 amino acids. Per the germline V gene, CDR1 is SQVTM and CDR2 is ANQGSEA. Trimming cost V 5 bases and J 6 bases, with 14 bases left between them. Method: immunoSEQ multiplex PCR; TCRdb's copy keeps in-frame clones and lacks some. The data contain approximately 2.5 million clones, roughly 93% of them singletons. The sample taken for sequencing was naive CD4+ T cells from PBMCs. Indicated subset: CD45RA+ positively selected. The source is a man younger than 30 in good health. Some clones in this sample may be carry-over from other donors' samples. J is TRBJ2-1 and V is TRBV29-1, with no clear D. The CDR3 nucleotides read TGCAGCGTTCGATCGCTTGCCGGCAATGAGCAGTTCTTC. It codes for CSVRSLAGNEQFF.